The TCR beta chain under discussion was sequenced for a study of TIL therapy for anti-PD-1-resistant metastatic lung cancer. Study summary: Median patient age was 54, ranging about 38-75 years.

Germline CDR1 SGHAT, CDR2 FQNNGV. CDR3 length: 14 amino acids. V was pared by 5 bases and J by 6 bases, with 14 bases between. This was the immunoSEQ v3 assay. Generated by immunoSEQ multiplex PCR, the TCRdb table keeps only in-frame clones and is missing some. The sample holds tens of thousands of clones, less than 85% seen once. Stated time point: pre-treatment sample, taken before nivolumab and TIL therapy. The TCR was taken from a person aged 25 to 85 with non-small cell lung cancer. The specimen was blood, collected at baseline. V usage is TRBV11-2 and J usage is TRBJ2-4, with D perhaps TRBD2 (5 bases). CDR3 amino acids: CASSQSIRGNIQYF. Written as DNA, the CDR3 is TGTGCCAGCAGCCAAAGTATTCGGGGAAACATTCAGTACTTC.